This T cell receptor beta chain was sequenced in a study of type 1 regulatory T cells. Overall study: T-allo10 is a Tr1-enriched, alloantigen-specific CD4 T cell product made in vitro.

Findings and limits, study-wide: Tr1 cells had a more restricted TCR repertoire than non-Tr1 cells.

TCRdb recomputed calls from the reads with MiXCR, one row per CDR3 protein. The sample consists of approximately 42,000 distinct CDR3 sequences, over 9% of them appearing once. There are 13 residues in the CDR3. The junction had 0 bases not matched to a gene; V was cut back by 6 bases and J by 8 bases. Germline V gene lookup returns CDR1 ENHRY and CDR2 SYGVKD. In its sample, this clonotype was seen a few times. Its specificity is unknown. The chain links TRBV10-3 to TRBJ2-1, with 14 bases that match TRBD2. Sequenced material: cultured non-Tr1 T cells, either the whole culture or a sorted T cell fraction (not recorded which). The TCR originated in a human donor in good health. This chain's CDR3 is CAIRTSGRDEQFF. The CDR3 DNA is TGTGCCATCAGGACTAGCGGGAGGGATGAGCAGTTCTTC.